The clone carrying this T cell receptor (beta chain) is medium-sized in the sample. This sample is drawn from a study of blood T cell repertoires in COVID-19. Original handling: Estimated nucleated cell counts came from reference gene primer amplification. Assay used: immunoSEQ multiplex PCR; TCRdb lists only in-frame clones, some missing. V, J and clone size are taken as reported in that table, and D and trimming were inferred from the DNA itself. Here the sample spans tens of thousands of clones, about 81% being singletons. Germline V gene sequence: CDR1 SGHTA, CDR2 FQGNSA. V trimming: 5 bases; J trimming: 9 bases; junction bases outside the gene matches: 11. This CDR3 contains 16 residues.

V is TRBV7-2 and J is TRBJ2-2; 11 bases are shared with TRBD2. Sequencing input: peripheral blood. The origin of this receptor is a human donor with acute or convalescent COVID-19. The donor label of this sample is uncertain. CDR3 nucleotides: TGTGCCAGCAGCCTCCTTCTAGCGGGAGGCGTAAGGGAGCTGTTTTTT. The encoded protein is CASSLLLAGGVRELFF.